The 30 T cell receptor beta chains in this list originate from one sample, sequenced in a study of cytomegalovirus exposure and HLA in healthy donors. Assay: immunoSEQ multiplex PCR; the TCRdb copy retains only in-frame clones and omits some. The sample has about 200,000 clones, roughly 91% seen once. The sequenced sample was PBMCs. These receptors were collected from a woman between 18 and 29 years old in good health and CMV-seropositive.

J is TRBJ2-7 and V is TRBV28, with 7 bases matching TRBD1. V lost 8 bases and J lost 6; bases outside the gene matches: 13. Germline CDR1 MDHEN, CDR2 SYDVKM. The CDR3 totals 14 residues. CDR3 bases: TGTGCCAGCCCCCCGAAGACAGGGCGGAGCGAGCAGTACTTC. As protein: CASPPKTGRSEQYF.

In this sample, this clone turned up a few times. V usage is TRBV2 and J usage is TRBJ1-2, with unresolved D. V gave up 7 bases and J gave up 0 bases, with 6 bases separating them. There are 12 residues in the CDR3. Germline CDR1 SNHLY, CDR2 FYNNEI. CDR3 region: CASTLANYGYTF. CDR3 bases: TGTGCCAGCACTTTAGCTAACTATGGCTACACCTTC.

This chain links TRBV10-3 with TRBJ2-1; a weak D match, TRBD2 (6 bases). The germline V gene encodes CDR1 ENHRY and CDR2 SYGVKD. The CDR3 spans 14 residues. Trimming pared 4 bases from V and 6 bases from J, leaving 13 bases between. Here the CDR3 reads CAISVREQPNEQFF. In DNA form, the CDR3 reads TGTGCCATCAGTGTGCGGGAACAGCCCAATGAGCAGTTCTTC.

CDR3 region: CASSERRATNEKLFF. Written as DNA, the CDR3 is TGTGCCAGCAGTGAAAGGAGGGCAACTAATGAAAAACTGTTTTTT. V is TRBV2 and J is TRBJ1-4; D uncertain. The CDR3 covers 15 residues. Germline CDR1 and CDR2: SNHLY and FYNNEI. Deletions cut 2 bases from V and 0 bases from J, with 7 bases between.

CDR3 DNA sequence: TGTGCCAGCAGCCCCGGGGTGGGGTTGAAGTACAATGAGCAGTTCTTC. Its protein product is CASSPGVGLKYNEQFF. The rearrangement uses TRBV28 and TRBJ2-1, with D possibly matching TRBD2 (5 bases). This CDR3 spans 16 amino acids. V shed 6 bases and J shed 4 bases, with 19 bases lying between them. CDR1 and CDR2 from the germline V gene are MDHEN and SYDVKM. Using reference TRBV28 and TRBJ2-1 for the parts outside the CDR3, the full variable domain is DVKVTQSSRYLVKRTGEKVFLECVQDMDHENMFWYRQDPGLGLRLIYFSYDVKMKEKGDIPEGYSVSREKKERFSLILESASTNQTSMYLCASSPGVGLKYNEQFFGPGTRLTVL.

This clone was seen just once. V gene TRBV9 combines with J gene TRBJ2-1; no clear D. Looked up from germline, CDR1 is SGDLS and CDR2 is YYNGEE. This CDR3 has 13 amino acids. The V gene lost 0 bases and the J gene lost 8 bases, with 9 bases spanning the gap. CDR3 nucleotide sequence: TGTGCCAGCAGCGTAGGAGGTGTGGATGAGCAGTTCTTC. Translation gives CASSVGGVDEQFF.

This clone came up once. The chain combines TRBV28 with TRBJ2-7, with 12 bases aligning to TRBD2. V lost 6 bases to trimming and J lost 7 bases; unmatched junction nucleotides: 7. Germline CDR1 and CDR2: MDHEN and SYDVKM. The CDR3 runs to 14 residues. The CDR3 region has the DNA TGTGCCAGCAGGACTAGCGGGAGTCCGACGGAGCAGTACTTC. It encodes CASRTSGSPTEQYF.

The CDR3 spells CATKDRMRETQYF. The CDR3 region has the DNA TGTGCCACCAAAGACAGGATGAGGGAGACCCAGTACTTC. The rearrangement uses TRBV28 and TRBJ2-5, with D perhaps TRBD1 (6 bases). Germline lookup yields CDR1 MDHEN and CDR2 SYDVKM. The CDR3 totals 13 residues. Trimming left V 10 bases short and J 5 bases short, with 17 bases between.

This chain links TRBV7-2 with TRBJ2-1; the D is unclear. The CDR3 is 16 amino acids. The V end was cut by 4 bases, the J end by 0 bases, with 13 bases between. Germline loops: CDR1 SGHTA, CDR2 FQGNSA. CDR3 amino acids: CASSSSGQSSYNEQFF. CDR3 bases: TGTGCCAGCAGCTCATCGGGTCAAAGCTCCTACAATGAGCAGTTCTTC.

This sequence joins TRBV5-6 and TRBJ2-4, with D possibly being TRBD2 (6 bases). The length of the CDR3 is 18 residues. Trimming stripped 4 bases from V and 3 bases from J, with 23 bases between. Germline assignment: CDR1 SGHDT and CDR2 YYEEEE. The CDR3 sequence is CASSPIRESWGDKNIQYF. CDR3 nucleotide sequence: TGTGCCAGCAGCCCAATCCGGGAGTCGTGGGGGGACAAAAACATTCAGTACTTC.

The chain carries TRBV6-1 and TRBJ2-7, with D possibly TRBD2 on 5 matching bases. Germline V gene data show CDR1 as MNHNS and CDR2 as SASEGT. CDR3 length equals 12 residues. Trimming took off 3 bases at V and 5 bases at J, with 8 bases between the two ends. The CDR3 region is CASSEAGDEQYF. In DNA, the CDR3 is TGTGCCAGCAGTGAGGCCGGGGACGAGCAGTACTTC.

The V call is TRBV28, the J call TRBJ2-1, with 11 bases aligning to TRBD2. CDR3 length equals 16 residues. J gave up 7 bases and V 2 bases, and 7 bases lay outside the gene matches. Germline CDR1 is MDHEN and CDR2 is SYDVKM. The CDR3 loop is CASSLPGTSGRNEQFF. The CDR3 bases are TGTGCCAGCAGTTTACCTGGGACTAGCGGTCGTAATGAGCAGTTCTTC.

In DNA form, the CDR3 reads TGTGCCTGGAGCGAGGTTTACGAGCAGTACTTC. Amino acid sequence: CAWSEVYEQYF. The chain employs TRBV30 and TRBJ2-7; unclear D gene. This CDR3 region has 11 residues. CDR1 and CDR2 from the germline V gene are GTSNPN and SVGIG (reference sequence). Trimming pared 3 bases from V and 4 bases from J, leaving 7 bases between.

This chain uses TRBV7-2 with TRBJ2-1; D unclear. Germline-derived CDR1 and CDR2 are SGHTA and FQGNSA. CDR3 length equals 13 residues. V lost 0 bases and J lost 5, with 5 bases in between. CDR3 nucleotide sequence: TGTGCCAGCAGCTTAGCAGCGCACAATGAGCAGTTCTTC. Translating it yields CASSLAAHNEQFF.

The chain combines TRBV18 with TRBJ2-2; TRBD1 agrees at 9 bases. V dropped 5 bases and J dropped 1; count of bases not matched to a gene: 2. CDR3 length equals 15 residues. Germline CDR1 reads KGHSH; CDR2 reads LQKENI. CDR3 in DNA: TGTGCCAGCTCAGCGGGACAGGGGAACACCGGGGAGCTGTTTTTT. This gives the protein CASSAGQGNTGELFF.

The rearrangement links TRBV28 to TRBJ2-7, with 11 positions matching TRBD2. Germline-derived CDR1 and CDR2 are MDHEN and SYDVKM. The trim removed 4 bases at V and 6 bases at J, leaving 8 bases unmatched. The CDR3 loop spans 15 amino acids. In DNA, the CDR3 is TGTGCCAGCAGTTCTCCGACTAGCGGGATCGTCGAGCAGTACTTC. This sequence encodes CASSSPTSGIVEQYF.

The V call is TRBV6-1, the J call TRBJ1-4; tentative D call: TRBD1 (6 bases). CDR1 is MNHNS and CDR2 is SASEGT in the germline V gene. The V gene lost 10 bases and the J gene lost 7 bases, with 16 bases spanning the gap. There are 13 residues in the CDR3. CDR3 residues: CATQWGPAEKLFF. The CDR3 DNA reads TGTGCCACCCAATGGGGGCCAGCTGAAAAACTGTTTTTT.

This chain connects TRBV30 to TRBJ2-7, with D tentatively TRBD2 (6 bases). Trimming took 1 base from V and 6 from J, leaving 13 bases between them. Germline V CDR1 and CDR2: GTSNPN, SVGIG (reference sequence). The CDR3 sequence is 13 residues long. Here the CDR3 DNA reads TGTGCCTGGAGTGCTCGAGGGACTGGCGAGCAGTACTTC. Its protein is CAWSARGTGEQYF.

V and J are TRBV19 and TRBJ2-1, with a weak D call TRBD1 (5 bases). V lost 5 bases and J lost 5, with 16 bases in between. Looked up from germline, CDR1 is LNHDA and CDR2 is SQIVND (reference sequence). The CDR3 is 15 amino acids. This CDR3 is CASSVSAGPHNEQFF. The CDR3 DNA sequence: TGTGCCAGTAGTGTTTCGGCAGGGCCCCACAATGAGCAGTTCTTC.

The CDR3: CASSRSSYNEQFF. CDR3 in DNA: TGTGCCAGCAGTAGGAGCTCCTACAATGAGCAGTTCTTC. The V and J genes are TRBV27 and TRBJ2-1; D gene unclear. V was cut by 5 bases and J by 0 bases, with 5 bases left in between. Germline V gene lookup returns CDR1 MNHEY and CDR2 SMNVEV (reference sequence). This CDR3 spans 13 amino acids.

This clone was recorded only once. This chain connects TRBV28 to TRBJ1-5; D not certain. The germline V gene has CDR1 MDHEN and CDR2 SYDVKM. The CDR3 extends over 12 amino acids. Deletions cut 6 bases from V and 6 bases from J, with 9 bases between. For the CDR3, the DNA is TGTGCCAGCAGCCCCGGTTCTCAGCCCCAGCATTTT. Protein: CASSPGSQPQHF.

The chain uses TRBV9 and TRBJ2-1; 11 bases match TRBD2. The CDR3 length is 16 residues. V lost 4 bases, J lost 8 bases, and 11 bases stayed unmatched. The V gene's germline CDR1 is SGDLS and CDR2 YYNGEE. CDR3 protein: CASSISVAGGPDEQFF. The CDR3 DNA reads as TGTGCCAGCAGCATTAGCGTAGCGGGAGGGCCAGATGAGCAGTTCTTC.

This chain joins TRBV5-4 and TRBJ2-7; 10 nucleotides align to TRBD2. Trimming at V came to 4 bases and at J to 5 bases, leaving 12 bases not matched to a gene. Germline V gene sequence: CDR1 SGHNT, CDR2 YYREEE (reference sequence). The CDR3 is made up of 16 amino acids. This CDR3 is CASSPESGRAGDEQYF. Written as DNA, the CDR3 is TGTGCCAGCAGCCCGGAGAGCGGGAGGGCCGGGGACGAGCAGTACTTC.

In this sample, this clone turned up once. This sequence joins TRBV6-1 and TRBJ1-5, with D possibly matching TRBD1 (5 bases). Germline V lookup: CDR1 MNHNS, CDR2 SASEGT. The CDR3 spans 17 residues. V dropped 2 bases and J dropped 0 bases, with 14 bases sitting between them. CDR3 sequence reads: CASSESVWGDSNQPQHF. As DNA, the CDR3 is TGTGCCAGCAGTGAATCAGTATGGGGGGATAGCAATCAGCCCCAGCATTTT.

In its sample, this clone was seen once. The rearrangement joins TRBV4-1 to TRBJ2-5, with 7 bases fitting TRBD1. With V trimmed by 3 bases and J by 4 bases, 5 bases remained unmatched. Germline-derived CDR1 and CDR2 are MGHRA and YSYEKL. CDR3 length: 14 residues. The DNA for the CDR3 is TGCGCCAGCAGCCAGACAGGGATTGGAGAGACCCAGTACTTC. Protein: CASSQTGIGETQYF.

The table lists this clone with a count of one. V gene TRBV28 combines with J gene TRBJ1-2, with a tentative D call TRBD1 (5 bases). The CDR3 consists of 12 residues. V was clipped by 3 bases and J by 5 bases, with 7 bases between them. Looked up from germline, CDR1 is MDHEN and CDR2 is SYDVKM. Here the CDR3 reads CASSFAGYGYTF. CDR3 nucleotide sequence: TGTGCCAGCAGTTTCGCAGGGTATGGCTACACCTTC.

This chain connects TRBV4-1 to TRBJ2-7; the match to TRBD2 covers 15 bases. CDR1 is MGHRA and CDR2 is YSYEKL in the germline V gene. This CDR3 comprises 16 residues. V lost 0 bases and J lost 11; bases outside the gene matches: 8. The CDR3 nucleotides read TGCGCCAGCAGCCAAGACCCGGGACTAGCGGGAGGTCTGGAGTACTTC. Residues: CASSQDPGLAGGLEYF.

A note on this clone: Other DNA sequences from this sample encode an identical CDR3 as well. The chain is built from TRBV28 and TRBJ1-1, with a possible D match to TRBD1 (5 bases). V was cut by 5 bases and J by 0 bases, with 10 bases left in between. CDR1 is MDHEN and CDR2 is SYDVKM in the germline V gene. There are 14 residues in the CDR3. The CDR3 protein is CASSLGRVNTEAFF. For the CDR3, the DNA is TGTGCCAGCAGTCTCGGCAGGGTGAACACTGAAGCTTTCTTT.

V is TRBV10-3 and J is TRBJ2-1; tentatively, D is TRBD2 (5 bases). The germline V gene has CDR1 ENHRY and CDR2 SYGVKD. There are 13 residues in the CDR3. Deletions cut 6 bases from V and 5 bases from J, with 11 bases between. CDR3 protein: CAIRALADNEQFF. The CDR3 bases are TGTGCCATCAGAGCGCTAGCCGACAATGAGCAGTTCTTC.

This chain links TRBV9 with TRBJ2-7; 7 nucleotides align to TRBD1. Germline assignment: CDR1 SGDLS and CDR2 YYNGEE. V lost 0 bases to trimming and J lost 2 bases; unmatched junction nucleotides: 5. The CDR3 is made up of 15 amino acids. DNA of the CDR3: TGTGCCAGCAGCGTAGCTACAGGGGCGGCCTACGAGCAGTACTTC. Protein product: CASSVATGAAYEQYF.